Sequencing of this T cell receptor beta chain was carried out in a study of Graves' ophthalmopathy and Graves' hyperthyroidism. The TCR beta CDR3 regions underwent amplification from RNA transcripts. HTBI primers served in a first-round RT-PCR, which a second-round multiplex PCR followed. MiXCR, run by TCRdb on the multiplex PCR reads, gives a single entry per CDR3 protein. The data contain about 220,000 distinct CDR3 sequences, around a fifth of them singletons. The study, taken as a whole, reports: Blood also harbored most expanded thyroid clonotypes above 0.001 frequency.

This clonotype occurred a few times. What it recognizes is unknown. This CDR3 has 15 residues. With 6 bases removed from V and 0 bases from J, the gap between germline ends came to 13 bases. Germline V gene sequence: CDR1 SGHRS, CDR2 YFSETQ. Source material: peripheral blood. The chain carries TRBV5-1 and TRBJ1-3, with D tentatively TRBD1 (5 bases). The TCR comes from a woman aged 50 to 60 with Graves' ophthalmopathy. The CDR3, as DNA: TGCGCCAGCAAGACAGCGCCTATCTCTGGAAACACCATATATTTT. Translated: CASKTAPISGNTIYF.